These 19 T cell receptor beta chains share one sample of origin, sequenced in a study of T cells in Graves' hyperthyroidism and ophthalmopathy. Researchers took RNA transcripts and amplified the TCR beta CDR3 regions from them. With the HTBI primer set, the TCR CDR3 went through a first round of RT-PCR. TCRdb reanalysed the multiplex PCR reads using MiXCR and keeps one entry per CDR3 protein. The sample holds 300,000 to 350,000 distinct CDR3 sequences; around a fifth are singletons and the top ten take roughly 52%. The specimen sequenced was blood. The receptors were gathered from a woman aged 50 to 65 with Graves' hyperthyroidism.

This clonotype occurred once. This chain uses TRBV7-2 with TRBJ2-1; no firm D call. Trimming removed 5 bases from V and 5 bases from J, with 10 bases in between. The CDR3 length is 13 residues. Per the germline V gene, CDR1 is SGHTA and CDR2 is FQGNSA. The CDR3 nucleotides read TGTGCCAGCAGCGCCCTCCGAAACAATGAGCAGTTCTTC. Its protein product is CASSALRNNEQFF.

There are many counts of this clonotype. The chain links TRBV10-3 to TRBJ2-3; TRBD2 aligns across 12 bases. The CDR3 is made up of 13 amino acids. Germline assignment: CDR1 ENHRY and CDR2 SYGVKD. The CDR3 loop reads CALPSGRGDTQYF. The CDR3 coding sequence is TGTGCGCTCCCTAGCGGGAGGGGGGATACGCAGTATTTT.

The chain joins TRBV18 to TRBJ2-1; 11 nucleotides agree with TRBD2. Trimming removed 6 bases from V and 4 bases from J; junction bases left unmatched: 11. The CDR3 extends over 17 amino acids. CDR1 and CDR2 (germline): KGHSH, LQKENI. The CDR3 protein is CASSQGLAAGPYNEQFF. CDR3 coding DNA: TGTGCCAGCTCTCAGGGACTAGCGGCAGGGCCGTACAATGAGCAGTTCTTC.

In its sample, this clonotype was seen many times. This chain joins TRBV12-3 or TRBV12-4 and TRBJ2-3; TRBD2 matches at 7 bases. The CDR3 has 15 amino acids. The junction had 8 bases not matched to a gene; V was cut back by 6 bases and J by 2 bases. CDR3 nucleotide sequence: TGTGCCAGCAGACCAAGCGGGGAATACACAGATACGCAGTATTTT. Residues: CASRPSGEYTDTQYF.

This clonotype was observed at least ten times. The DNA of the CDR3 is TGTGCCAGTGCCCGTGTTCCGGGACAGGGGAGTTATGGCTACACCTTC. It yields the protein CASARVPGQGSYGYTF. This chain uses TRBV7-3 with TRBJ1-2; TRBD1 aligns across 10 bases. Trimming took 9 bases from V and 5 from J; bases not matched to a gene: 15. The CDR3 contains 16 residues. Germline V gene lookup returns CDR1 SGHTA and CDR2 FQGTGA.

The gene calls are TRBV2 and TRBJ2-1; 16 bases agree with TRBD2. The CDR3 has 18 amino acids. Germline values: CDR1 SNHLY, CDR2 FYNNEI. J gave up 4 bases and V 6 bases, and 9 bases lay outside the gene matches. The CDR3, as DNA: TGTGCCAGCAGACAGACGGGACTAGCGGGAGGGAAGTACAATGAGCAGTTCTTC. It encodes CASRQTGLAGGKYNEQFF.

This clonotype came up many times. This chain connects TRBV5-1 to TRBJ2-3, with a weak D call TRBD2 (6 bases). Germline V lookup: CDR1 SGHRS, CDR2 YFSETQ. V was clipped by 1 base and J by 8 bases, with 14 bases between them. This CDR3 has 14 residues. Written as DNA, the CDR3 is TGCGCCAGCAGCTTGAAAGGCGACGGGGGTACGCAGTATTTT. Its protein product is CASSLKGDGGTQYF.

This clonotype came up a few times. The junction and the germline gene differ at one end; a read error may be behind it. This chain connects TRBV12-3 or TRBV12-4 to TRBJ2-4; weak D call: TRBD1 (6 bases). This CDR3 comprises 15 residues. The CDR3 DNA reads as TGTGCCGGCAGAATGGGCCAACAAGGGGGAAACATTCAGTACTTC. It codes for CAGRMGQQGGNIQYF.

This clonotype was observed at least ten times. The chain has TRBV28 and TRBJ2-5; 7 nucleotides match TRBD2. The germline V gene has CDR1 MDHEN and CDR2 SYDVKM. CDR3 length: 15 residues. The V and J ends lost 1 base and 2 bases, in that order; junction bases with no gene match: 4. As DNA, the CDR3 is TGTGCCAGCAGTTTATCGGGGGGTAGTCAAGAGACCCAGTACTTC. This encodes CASSLSGGSQETQYF.

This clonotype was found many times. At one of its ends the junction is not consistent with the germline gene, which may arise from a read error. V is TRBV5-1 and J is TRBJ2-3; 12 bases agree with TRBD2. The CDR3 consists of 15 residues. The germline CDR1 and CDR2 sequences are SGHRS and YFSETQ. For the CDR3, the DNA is TGTGCCAGCAGTTTAGGGACTAGCGGGACAGATACGCAGTATTTT. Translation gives CASSLGTSGTDTQYF. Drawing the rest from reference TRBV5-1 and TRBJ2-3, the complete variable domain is KAGVTQTPRYLIKTRGQQVTLSCSPISGHRSVSWYQQTPGQGLQFLFEYFSETQRNKGNFPGRFSGRQFSNSRSEMNVSTLELGDSALYLCASSLGTSGTDTQYFGPGTRLTVL.

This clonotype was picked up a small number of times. DNA of the CDR3: TGTGCCAGCAGCCTCACCCGAGGAGTGATGAACACTGAAGCTTTCTTT. It is translated as CASSLTRGVMNTEAFF. V gene TRBV6-1 combines with J gene TRBJ1-1; D is unresolved. Trimming left V 6 bases short and J 0 bases short, with 17 bases between. Germline V gives CDR1 MNHNS, CDR2 SASEGT. This CDR3 contains 16 residues.

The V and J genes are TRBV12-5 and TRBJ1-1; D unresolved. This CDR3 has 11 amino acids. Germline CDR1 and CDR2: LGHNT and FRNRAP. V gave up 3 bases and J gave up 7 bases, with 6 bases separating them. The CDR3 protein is CASGLWGEAFF. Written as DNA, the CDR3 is TGTGCTAGTGGTTTATGGGGTGAAGCTTTCTTT. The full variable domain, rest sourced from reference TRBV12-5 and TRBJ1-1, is DARVTQTPRHKVTEMGQEVTMRCQPILGHNTVFWYRQTMMQGLELLAYFRNRAPLDDSGMPKDRFSAEMPDATLATLKIQPSEPRDSAVYFCASGLWGEAFFGQGTRLTVV.

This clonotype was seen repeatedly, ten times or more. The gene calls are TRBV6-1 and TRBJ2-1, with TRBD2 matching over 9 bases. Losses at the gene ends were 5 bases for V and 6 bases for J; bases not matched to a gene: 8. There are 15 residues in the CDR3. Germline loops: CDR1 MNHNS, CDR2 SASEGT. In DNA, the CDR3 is TGTGCCAGCAGTCCTTCTAGCGGGGTTGGCAATGAGCAGTTCTTC. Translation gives CASSPSSGVGNEQFF.

Here the CDR3 reads CASSYGQGHTGELFF. Here the CDR3 DNA reads TGTGCCAGCAGCTACGGACAGGGCCACACCGGGGAGCTGTTTTTT. This sequence joins TRBV3-1 and TRBJ2-2; 8 nucleotides line up with TRBD1. The CDR3 covers 15 residues. Per germline, CDR1 LGHDT and CDR2 YNNKEL (reference sequence). With V trimmed by 5 bases and J by 3 bases, 5 bases remained unmatched.

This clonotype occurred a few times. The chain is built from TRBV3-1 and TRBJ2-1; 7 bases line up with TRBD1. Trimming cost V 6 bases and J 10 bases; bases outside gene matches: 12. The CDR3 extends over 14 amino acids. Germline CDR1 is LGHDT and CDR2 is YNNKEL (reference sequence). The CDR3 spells CASRPGQTAGEQFF. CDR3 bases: TGTGCCAGCAGACCGGGACAGACCGCCGGGGAGCAGTTCTTC.

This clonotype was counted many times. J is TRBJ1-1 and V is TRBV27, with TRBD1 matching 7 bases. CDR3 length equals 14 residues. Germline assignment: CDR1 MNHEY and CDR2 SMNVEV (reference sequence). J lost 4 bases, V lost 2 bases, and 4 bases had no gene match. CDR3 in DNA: TGTGCCAGCAGTTTACCCGGGACAGCCACTGAAGCTTTCTTT. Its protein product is CASSLPGTATEAFF.

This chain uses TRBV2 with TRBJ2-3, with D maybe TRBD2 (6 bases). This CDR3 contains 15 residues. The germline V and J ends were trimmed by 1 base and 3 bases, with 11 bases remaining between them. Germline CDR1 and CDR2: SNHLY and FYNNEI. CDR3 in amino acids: CASSEVGGLTDTQYF. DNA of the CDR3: TGTGCCAGCAGTGAAGTAGGAGGGCTTACAGATACGCAGTATTTT.

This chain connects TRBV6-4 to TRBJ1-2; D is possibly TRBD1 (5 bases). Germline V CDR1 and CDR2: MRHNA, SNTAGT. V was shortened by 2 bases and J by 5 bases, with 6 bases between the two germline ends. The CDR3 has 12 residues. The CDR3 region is CASSDGGYGYTF. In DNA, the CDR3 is TGTGCCAGCAGTGACGGGGGATATGGCTACACCTTC.

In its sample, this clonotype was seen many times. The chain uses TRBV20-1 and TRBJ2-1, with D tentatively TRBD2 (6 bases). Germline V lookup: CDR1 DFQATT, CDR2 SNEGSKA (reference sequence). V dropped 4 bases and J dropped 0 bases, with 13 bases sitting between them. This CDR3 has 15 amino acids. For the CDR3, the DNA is TGCAGTGCTAATCGACTAGTGGGCTCCTACAATGAGCAGTTCTTC. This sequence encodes CSANRLVGSYNEQFF.